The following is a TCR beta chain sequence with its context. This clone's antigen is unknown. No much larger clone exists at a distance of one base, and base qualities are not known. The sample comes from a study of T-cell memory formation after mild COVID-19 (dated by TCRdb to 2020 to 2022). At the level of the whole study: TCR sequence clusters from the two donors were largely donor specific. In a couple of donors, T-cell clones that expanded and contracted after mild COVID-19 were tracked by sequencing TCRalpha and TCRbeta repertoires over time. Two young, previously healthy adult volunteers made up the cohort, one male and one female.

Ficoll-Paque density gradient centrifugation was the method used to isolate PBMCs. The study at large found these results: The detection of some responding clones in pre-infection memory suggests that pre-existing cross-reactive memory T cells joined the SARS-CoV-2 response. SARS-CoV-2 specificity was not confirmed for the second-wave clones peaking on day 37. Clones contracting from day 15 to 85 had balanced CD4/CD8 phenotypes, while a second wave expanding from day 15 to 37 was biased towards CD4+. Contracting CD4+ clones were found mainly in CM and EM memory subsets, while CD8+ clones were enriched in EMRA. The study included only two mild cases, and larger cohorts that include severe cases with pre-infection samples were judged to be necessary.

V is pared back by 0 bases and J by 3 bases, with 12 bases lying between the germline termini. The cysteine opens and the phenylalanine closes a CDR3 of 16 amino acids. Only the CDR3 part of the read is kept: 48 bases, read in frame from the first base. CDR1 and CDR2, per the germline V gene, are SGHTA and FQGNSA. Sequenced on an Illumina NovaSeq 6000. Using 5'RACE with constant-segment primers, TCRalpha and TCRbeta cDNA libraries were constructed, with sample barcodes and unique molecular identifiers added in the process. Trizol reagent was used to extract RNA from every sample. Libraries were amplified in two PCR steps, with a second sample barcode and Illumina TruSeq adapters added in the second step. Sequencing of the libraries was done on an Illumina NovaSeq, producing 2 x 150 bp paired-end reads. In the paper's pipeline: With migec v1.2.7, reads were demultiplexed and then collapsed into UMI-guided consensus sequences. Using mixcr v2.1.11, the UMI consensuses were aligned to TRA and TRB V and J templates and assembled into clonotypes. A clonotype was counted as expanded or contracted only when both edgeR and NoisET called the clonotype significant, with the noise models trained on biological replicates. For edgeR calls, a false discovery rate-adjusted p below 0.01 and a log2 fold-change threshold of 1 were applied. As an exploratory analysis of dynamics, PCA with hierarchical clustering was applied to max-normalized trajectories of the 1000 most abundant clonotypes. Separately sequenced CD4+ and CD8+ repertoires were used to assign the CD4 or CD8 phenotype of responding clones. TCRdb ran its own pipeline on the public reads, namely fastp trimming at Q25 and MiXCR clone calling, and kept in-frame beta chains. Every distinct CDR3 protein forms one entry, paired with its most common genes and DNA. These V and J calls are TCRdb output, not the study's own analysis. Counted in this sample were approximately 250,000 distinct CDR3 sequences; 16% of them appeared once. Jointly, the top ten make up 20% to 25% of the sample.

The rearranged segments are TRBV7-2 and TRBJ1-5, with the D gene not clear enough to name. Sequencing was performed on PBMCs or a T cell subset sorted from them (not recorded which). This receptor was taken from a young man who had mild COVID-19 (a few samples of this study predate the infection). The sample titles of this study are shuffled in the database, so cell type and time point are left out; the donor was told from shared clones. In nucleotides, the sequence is TGTGCCAGCAGCTTAGCTAGCCGGGAAGACAATCAGCCCCAGCATTTT. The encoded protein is CASSLASREDNQPQHF. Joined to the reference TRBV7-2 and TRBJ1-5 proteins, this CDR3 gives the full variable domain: GAGVSQSPSNKVTEKGKDVELRCDPISGHTALYWYRQSLGQGLEFLIYFQGNSAPDKSGLPSDRFSAERTGGSVSTLTIQRTQQEDSAVYLCASSLASREDNQPQHFGDGTRLSIL.